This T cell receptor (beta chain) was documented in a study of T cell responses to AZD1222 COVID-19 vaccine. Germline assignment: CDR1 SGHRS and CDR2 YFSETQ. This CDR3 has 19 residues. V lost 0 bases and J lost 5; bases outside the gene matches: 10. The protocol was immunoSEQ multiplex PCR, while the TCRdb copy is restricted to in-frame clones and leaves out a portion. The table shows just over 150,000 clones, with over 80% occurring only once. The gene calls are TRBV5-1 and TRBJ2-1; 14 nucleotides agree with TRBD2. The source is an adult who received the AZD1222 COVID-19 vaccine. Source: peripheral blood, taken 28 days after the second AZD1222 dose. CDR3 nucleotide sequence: TGCGCCAGCAGCTTGGGACTAGCGGGAGGGCCCCCCCCCGACAATGAGCAGTTCTTC. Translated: CASSLGLAGGPPPDNEQFF.